Listed here is a single T cell receptor beta chain. The target of this receptor is not known. No much larger clone is present one base from it, and per-base qualities are unavailable. The immunoSEQ Assay was used to sequence TCR beta CDR3 regions from DNA. In the paper's pipeline: T cell density was computed as TCR beta template counts normalized to usable DNA estimated by amplifying housekeeping genes. Richness was estimated using the preseqR package, with extrapolation to 400,000 templates for PBMC samples and to 120,000 templates for tissue samples. Clonality was taken to be one minus Pielou's evenness. Differential abundance testing on productive amino-acid clonotypes, with a minimum total count of 5 and an alpha of 0.1, was used to identify tissue-enriched TCRs. The Jaccard Index and the Morisita Overlap Index were used to measure repertoire overlap between compartments. TCR beta CDR3s were clustered by GLIPH together with public tetramer-defined viral CDR3s, and at least three viral sequences plus V-gene enrichment were required for viral motifs. TCRdb re-hosts the immuneACCESS table, in-frame sequences only. Its copies lack some clones; in the studies checked, an unresolved V gene accounts for under half of them, and the cause for the rest is not known. That table is the source of V, J and clone size, and D and trimming were worked out from the DNA. Within this sample are fewer than 40,000 clones, with just over 90% of them counted one time only. The top ten constitute 7.9% of the sample.

At diagnosis, tumor, uninvolved tumor-adjacent lung and peripheral blood were collected and then preserved as a mix of FFPE and fresh-frozen material. For TCR repertoire profiling, blood samples were analyzed in the form of peripheral blood mononuclear cells. These data belong to a study of T cells in localized non-small cell lung cancer (dated by TCRdb to 2018 to 2020). Background on the whole study: The study examined T cell repertoires in approximately 240 patients with early-stage NSCLC and compared tumors with uninvolved tumor-adjacent lungs. The cohort was made up of around 220 treatment-naive NSCLC patients whose localized lung tumors had been resected. NSCLC patients had a mean age of roughly 66 years, and more than 120 were male and around 110 female. Results the study describes overall, beyond this receptor: A median of around 57 of the top 100 tumor clones were detected in paired uninvolved adjacent lung, and about 29 of these tumor clones were also found among the top 100 clones of the paired uninvolved adjacent lung. Longer overall survival was associated with higher T cell density in blood, whereas shorter survival was associated with higher clonality in adjacent lung. Uninvolved tumor-adjacent lung showed the highest T cell clonality, higher than tumor, which suggests more focused antigenic responses in the uninvolved tumor-adjacent lung. Because the study design was exploratory, TCR variables were selected using unadjusted p-values without false-discovery rate correction. Because multi-region tumor sequencing was not performed, intratumor heterogeneity could not be ruled out.

The source of this sequence is a female donor of 60 years or more with stage I lung adenocarcinoma. Specimen: peripheral blood, collected before any cancer treatment.

The nucleotides read TGTGCCAGTAGTAATGCCCGCAATCAGCCCCAGCATTTT. It is translated as CASSNARNQPQHF. In this chain, TRBV19 is recombined with TRBJ1-5, with the D gene uncertain. Its CDR3 holds 13 amino acids, cysteine through phenylalanine. The read is trimmed to its CDR3 DNA, 39 bases read in frame from base 1. Reading the germline V gene (reference sequence) gives CDR1 LNHDA and CDR2 SQIVND. The V end loses 4 bases and the J end loses 2 bases, and a stretch of 6 bases separates them.